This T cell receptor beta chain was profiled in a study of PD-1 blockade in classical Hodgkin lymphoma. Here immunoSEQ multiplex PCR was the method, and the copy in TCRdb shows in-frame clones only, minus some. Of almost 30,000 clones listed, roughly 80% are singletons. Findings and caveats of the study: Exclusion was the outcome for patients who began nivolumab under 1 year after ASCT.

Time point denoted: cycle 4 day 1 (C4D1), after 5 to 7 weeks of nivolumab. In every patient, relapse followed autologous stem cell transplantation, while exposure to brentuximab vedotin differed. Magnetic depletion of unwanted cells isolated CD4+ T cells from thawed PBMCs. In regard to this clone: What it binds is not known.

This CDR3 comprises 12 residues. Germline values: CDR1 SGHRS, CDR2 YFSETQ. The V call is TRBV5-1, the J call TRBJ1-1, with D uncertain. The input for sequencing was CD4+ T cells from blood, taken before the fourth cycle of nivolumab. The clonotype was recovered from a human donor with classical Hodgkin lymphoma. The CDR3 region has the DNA TGCGCTCCGATCCTCGAAAACACTGAAGCTTTCTTT. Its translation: CAPILENTEAFF.